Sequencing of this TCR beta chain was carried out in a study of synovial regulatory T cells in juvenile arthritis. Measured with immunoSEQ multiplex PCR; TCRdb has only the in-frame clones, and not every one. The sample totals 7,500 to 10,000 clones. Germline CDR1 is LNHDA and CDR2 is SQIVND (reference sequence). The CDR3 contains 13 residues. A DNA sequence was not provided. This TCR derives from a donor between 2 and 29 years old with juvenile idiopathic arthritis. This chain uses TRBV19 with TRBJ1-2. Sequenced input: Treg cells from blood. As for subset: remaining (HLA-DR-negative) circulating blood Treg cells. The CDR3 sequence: CASTLRGTGGYTF.